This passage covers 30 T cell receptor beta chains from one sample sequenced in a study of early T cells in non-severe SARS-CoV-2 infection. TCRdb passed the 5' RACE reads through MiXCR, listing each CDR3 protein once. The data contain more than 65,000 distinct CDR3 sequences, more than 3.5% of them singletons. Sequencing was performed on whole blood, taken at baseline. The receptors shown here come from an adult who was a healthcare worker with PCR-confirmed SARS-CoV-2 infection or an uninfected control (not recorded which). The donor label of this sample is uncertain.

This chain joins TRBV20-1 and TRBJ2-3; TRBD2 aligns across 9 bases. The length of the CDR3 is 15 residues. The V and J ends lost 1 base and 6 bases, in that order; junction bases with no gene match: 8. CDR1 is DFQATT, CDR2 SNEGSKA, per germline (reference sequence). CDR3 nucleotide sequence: TGCAGTGCTAGAGTAGGAGCGGGGGGCATGGATACGCAGTATTTT. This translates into CSARVGAGGMDTQYF.

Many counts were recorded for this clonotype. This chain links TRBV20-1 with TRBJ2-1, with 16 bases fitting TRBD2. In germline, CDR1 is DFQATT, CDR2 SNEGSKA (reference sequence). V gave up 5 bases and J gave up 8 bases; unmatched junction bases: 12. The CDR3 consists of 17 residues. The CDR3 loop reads CSALGTSGGVSGDEQFF. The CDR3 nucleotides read TGCAGTGCTCTCGGGACTAGCGGGGGGGTGTCTGGTGATGAGCAGTTCTTC.

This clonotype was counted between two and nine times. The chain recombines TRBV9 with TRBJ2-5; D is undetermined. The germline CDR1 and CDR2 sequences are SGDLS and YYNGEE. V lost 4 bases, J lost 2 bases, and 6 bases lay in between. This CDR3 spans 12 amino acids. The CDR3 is CASSTFQETQYF. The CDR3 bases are TGTGCCAGCAGCACCTTTCAAGAGACCCAGTACTTC.

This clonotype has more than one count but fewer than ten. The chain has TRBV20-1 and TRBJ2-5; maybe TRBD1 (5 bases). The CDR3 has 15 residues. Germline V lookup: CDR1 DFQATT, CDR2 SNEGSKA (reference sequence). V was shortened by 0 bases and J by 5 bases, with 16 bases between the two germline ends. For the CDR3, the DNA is TGCAGTGCTAGAGATGTTAGGGGAACACATGAGACCCAGTACTTC. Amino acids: CSARDVRGTHETQYF.

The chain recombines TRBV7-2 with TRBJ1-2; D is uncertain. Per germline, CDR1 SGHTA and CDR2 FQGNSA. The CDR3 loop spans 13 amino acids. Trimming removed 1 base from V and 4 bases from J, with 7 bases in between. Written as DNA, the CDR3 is TGTGCCAGCAGCTTAGAGGCAGTCTATGGCTACACCTTC. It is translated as CASSLEAVYGYTF.

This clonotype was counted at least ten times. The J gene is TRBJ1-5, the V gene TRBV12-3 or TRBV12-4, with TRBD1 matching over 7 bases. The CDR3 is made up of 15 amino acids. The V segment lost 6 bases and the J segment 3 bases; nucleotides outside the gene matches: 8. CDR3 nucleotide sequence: TGTGCCAGCAGAAGCCCGACAGGGACCAATCAGCCCCAGCATTTT. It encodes CASRSPTGTNQPQHF.

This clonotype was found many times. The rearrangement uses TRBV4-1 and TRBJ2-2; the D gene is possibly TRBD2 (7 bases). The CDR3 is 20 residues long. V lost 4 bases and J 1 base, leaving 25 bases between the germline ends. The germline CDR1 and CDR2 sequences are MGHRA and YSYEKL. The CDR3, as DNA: TGCGCCAGCAGCCCCAGACGGAGGGGGTCGCTAGCGGAGAACACCGGGGAGCTGTTTTTT. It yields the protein CASSPRRRGSLAENTGELFF.

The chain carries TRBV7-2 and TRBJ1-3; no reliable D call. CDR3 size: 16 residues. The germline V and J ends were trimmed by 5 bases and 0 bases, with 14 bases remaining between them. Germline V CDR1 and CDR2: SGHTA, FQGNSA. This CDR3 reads CASSPRRRSSGNTIYF. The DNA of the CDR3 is TGTGCCAGCAGCCCGCGGCGGAGATCCTCTGGAAACACCATATATTTT.

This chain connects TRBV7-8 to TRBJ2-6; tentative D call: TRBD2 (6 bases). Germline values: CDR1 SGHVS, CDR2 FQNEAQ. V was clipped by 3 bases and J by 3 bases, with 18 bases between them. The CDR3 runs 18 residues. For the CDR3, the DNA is TGTGCCAGCAGCTTGCGGGACTCCCGCTGGCGTGGGGCCAACGTCCTGACTTTC. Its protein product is CASSLRDSRWRGANVLTF.

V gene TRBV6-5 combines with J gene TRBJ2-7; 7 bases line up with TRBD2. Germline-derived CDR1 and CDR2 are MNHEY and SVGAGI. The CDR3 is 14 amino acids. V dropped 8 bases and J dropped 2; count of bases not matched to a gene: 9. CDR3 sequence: CASSPPGGTYEQYF. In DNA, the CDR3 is TGTGCCAGCTCCCCACCGGGGGGAACCTACGAGCAGTACTTC.

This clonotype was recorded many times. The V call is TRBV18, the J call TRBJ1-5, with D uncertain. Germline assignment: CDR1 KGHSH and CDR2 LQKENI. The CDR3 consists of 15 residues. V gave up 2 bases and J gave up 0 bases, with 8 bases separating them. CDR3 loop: CASSPREASNQPQHF. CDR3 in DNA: TGTGCCAGCTCACCAAGGGAAGCTAGCAATCAGCCCCAGCATTTT.

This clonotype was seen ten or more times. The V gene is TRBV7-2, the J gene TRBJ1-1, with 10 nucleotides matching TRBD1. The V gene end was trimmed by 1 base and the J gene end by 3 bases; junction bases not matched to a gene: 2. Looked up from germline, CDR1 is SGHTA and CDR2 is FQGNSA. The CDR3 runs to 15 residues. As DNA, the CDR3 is TGTGCCAGCAGCTTAGACGGGACAGGGGACACTGAAGCTTTCTTT. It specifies CASSLDGTGDTEAFF.

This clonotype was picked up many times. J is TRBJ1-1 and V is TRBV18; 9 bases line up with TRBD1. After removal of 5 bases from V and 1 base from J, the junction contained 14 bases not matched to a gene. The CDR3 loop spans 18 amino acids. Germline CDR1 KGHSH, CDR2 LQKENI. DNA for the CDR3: TGTGCCAGCTCATCCAGAAGTTTTTTGGGACAGGGGAACACTGAAGCTTTCTTT. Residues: CASSSRSFLGQGNTEAFF. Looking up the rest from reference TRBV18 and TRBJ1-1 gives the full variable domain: NAGVMQNPRHLVRRRGQEARLRCSPMKGHSHVYWYRQLPEEGLKFMVYLQKENIIDESGMPKERFSAEFPKEGPSILRIQQVVRGDSAAYFCASSSRSFLGQGNTEAFFGQGTRLTVV.

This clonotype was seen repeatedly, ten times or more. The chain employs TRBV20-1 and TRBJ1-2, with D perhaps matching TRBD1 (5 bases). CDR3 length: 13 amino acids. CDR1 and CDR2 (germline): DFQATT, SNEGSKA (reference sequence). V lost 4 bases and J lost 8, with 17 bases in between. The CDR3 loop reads CSATRTRGEGYTF. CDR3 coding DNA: TGCAGTGCTACCCGGACACGAGGAGAGGGCTACACCTTC.

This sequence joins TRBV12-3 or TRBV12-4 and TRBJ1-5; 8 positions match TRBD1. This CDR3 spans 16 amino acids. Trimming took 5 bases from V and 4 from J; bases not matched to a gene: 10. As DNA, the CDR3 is TGTGCCAGCAGTCCCCAGGACAGGGTGAATAATCAGCCCCAGCATTTT. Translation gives CASSPQDRVNNQPQHF.

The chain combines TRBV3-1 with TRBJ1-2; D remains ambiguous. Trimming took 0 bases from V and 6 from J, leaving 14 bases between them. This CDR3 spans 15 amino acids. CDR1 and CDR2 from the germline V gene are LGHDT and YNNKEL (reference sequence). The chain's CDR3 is CASSQDLLVTDGYTF. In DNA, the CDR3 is TGTGCCAGCAGCCAAGATCTGCTCGTAACGGATGGCTACACCTTC.

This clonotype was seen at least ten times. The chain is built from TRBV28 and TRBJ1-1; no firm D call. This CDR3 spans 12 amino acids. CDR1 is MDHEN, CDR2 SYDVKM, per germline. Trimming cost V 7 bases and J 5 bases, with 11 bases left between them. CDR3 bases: TGTGCCAGCACCCCAATGATAACTGAAGCTTTCTTT. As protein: CASTPMITEAFF.

CDR3 sequence reads: CASSVGGLTYEQYF. The DNA of the CDR3 is TGTGCCAGCAGCGTAGGAGGGTTAACCTACGAGCAGTACTTC. This chain links TRBV9 with TRBJ2-7; a possible D gene is TRBD2 (5 bases). Germline CDR1 reads SGDLS; CDR2 reads YYNGEE. This CDR3 is 14 amino acids long. Trimming removed 0 bases from V and 2 bases from J, with 9 bases in between.

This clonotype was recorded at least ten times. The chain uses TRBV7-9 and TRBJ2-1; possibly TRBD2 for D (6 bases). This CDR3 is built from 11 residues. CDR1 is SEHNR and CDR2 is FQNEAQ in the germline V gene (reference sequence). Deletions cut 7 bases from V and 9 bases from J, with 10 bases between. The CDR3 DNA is TGTGCCAGCACTCCCGGGGGTGAGCAGTTCTTC. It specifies CASTPGGEQFF.

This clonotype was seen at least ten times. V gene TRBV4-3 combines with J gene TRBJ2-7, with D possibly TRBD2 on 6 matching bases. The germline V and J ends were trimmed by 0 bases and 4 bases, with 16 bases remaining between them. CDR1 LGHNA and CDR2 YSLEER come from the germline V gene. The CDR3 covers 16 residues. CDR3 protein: CASSQDHGTLVYEQYF. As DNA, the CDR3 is TGCGCCAGCAGCCAAGATCACGGGACTTTAGTTTACGAGCAGTACTTC.

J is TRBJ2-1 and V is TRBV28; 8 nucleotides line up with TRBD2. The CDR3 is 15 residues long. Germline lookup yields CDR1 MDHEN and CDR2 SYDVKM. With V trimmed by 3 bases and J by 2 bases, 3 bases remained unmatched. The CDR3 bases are TGTGCCAGCAGTTTGGTAGCGGGGACCTACAATGAGCAGTTCTTC. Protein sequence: CASSLVAGTYNEQFF.

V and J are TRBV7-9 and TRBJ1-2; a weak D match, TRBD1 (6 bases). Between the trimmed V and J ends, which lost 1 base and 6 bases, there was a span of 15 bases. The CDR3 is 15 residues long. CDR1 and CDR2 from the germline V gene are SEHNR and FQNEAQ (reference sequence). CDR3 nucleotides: TGTGCCAGCAGCTTAGAAGATGGCAGGGGACATGGCTACACCTTC. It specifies CASSLEDGRGHGYTF.

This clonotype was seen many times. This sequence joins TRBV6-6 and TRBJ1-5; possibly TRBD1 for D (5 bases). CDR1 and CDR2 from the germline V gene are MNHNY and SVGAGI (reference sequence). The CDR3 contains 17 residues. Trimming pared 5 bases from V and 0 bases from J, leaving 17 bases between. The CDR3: CASSLETTVYSNQPQHF. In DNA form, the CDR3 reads TGTGCCAGCAGTCTAGAGACGACAGTTTATAGCAATCAGCCCCAGCATTTT.

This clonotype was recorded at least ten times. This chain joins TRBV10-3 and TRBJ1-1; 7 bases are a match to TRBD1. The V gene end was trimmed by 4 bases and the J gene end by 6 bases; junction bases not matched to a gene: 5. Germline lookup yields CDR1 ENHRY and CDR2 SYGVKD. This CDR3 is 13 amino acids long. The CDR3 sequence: CAISGSGTAEAFF. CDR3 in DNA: TGTGCCATCAGTGGATCCGGGACAGCTGAAGCTTTCTTT.

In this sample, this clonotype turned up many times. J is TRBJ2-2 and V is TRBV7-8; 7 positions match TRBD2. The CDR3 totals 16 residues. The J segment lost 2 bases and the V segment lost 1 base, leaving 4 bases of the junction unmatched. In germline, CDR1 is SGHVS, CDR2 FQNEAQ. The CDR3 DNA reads TGTGCCAGCAGCTTAGTTGCGGGGGTAAACACCGGGGAGCTGTTTTTT. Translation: CASSLVAGVNTGELFF.

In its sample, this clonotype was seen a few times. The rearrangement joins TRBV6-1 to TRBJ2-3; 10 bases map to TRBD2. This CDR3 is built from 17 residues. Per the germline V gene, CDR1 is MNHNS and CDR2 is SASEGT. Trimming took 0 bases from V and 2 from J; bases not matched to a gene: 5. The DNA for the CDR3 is TGTGCCAGCAGTGAAGCCCTAGCGGGGGCCCTCACAGATACGCAGTATTTT. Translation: CASSEALAGALTDTQYF.

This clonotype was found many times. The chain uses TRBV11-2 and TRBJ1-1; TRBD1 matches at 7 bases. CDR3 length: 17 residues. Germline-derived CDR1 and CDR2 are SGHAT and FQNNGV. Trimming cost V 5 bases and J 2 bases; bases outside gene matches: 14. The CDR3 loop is CASSHLELTGSNTEAFF. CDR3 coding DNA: TGTGCCAGCAGCCACCTTGAGTTGACAGGGTCAAACACTGAAGCTTTCTTT. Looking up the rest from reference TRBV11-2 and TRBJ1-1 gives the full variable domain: EAGVAQSPRYKIIEKRQSVAFWCNPISGHATLYWYQQILGQGPKLLIQFQNNGVVDDSQLPKDRFSAERLKGVDSTLKIQPAKLEDSAVYLCASSHLELTGSNTEAFFGQGTRLTVV.

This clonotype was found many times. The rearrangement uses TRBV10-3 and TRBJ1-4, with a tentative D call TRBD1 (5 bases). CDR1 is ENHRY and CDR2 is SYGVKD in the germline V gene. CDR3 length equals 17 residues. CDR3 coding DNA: TGTGCGACATCCATCCGAACTTCAGGGAGGGTGATAGAAAAACTGTTTTTT. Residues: CATSIRTSGRVIEKLFF.

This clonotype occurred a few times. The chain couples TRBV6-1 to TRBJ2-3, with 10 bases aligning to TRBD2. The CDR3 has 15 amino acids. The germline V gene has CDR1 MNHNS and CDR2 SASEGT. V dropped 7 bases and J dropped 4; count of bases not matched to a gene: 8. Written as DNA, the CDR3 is TGTGCCAGCATTTTAGCGGGGGGACCCGCAGATACGCAGTATTTT. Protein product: CASILAGGPADTQYF.

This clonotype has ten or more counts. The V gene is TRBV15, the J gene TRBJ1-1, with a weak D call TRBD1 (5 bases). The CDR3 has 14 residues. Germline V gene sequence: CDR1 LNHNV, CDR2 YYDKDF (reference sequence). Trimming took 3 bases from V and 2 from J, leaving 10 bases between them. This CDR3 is CATSSWDSNTEAFF. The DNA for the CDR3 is TGTGCCACCAGCAGCTGGGACTCCAACACTGAAGCTTTCTTT.